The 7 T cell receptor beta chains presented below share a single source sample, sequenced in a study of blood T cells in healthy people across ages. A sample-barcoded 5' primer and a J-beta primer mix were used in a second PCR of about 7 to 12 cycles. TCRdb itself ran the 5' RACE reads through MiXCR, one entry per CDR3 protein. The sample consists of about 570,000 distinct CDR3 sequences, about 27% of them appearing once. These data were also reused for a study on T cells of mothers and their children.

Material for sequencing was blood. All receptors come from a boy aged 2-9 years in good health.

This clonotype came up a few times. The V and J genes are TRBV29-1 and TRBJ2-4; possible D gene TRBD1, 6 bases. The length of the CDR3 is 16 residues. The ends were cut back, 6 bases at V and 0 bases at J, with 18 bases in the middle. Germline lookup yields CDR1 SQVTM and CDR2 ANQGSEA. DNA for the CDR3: TGCAGCGTCCTCGGACAGCCAGGACTAGCCAAAAACATTCAGTACTTC. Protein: CSVLGQPGLAKNIQYF.

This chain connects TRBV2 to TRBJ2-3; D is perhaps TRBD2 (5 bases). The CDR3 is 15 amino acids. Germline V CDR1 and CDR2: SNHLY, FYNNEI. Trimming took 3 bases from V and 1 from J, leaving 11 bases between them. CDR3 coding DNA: TGTGCCAGCAGTGAGAACGGAGGAGGCACAGATACGCAGTATTTT. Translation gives CASSENGGGTDTQYF.

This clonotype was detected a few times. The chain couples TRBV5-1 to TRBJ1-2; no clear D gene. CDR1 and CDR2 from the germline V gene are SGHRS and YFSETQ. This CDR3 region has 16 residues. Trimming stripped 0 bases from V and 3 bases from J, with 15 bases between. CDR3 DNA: TGCGCCAGCAGCTTGGAGCCAGGCGAGGTGGACTATGGCTACACCTTC. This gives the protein CASSLEPGEVDYGYTF.

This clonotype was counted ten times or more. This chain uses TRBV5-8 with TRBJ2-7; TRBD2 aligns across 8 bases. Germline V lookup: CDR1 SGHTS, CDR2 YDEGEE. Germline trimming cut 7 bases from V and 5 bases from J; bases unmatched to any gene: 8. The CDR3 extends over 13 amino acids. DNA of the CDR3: TGTGCCAGCGTCGTAATAGCGGGACACGAGCAGTACTTC. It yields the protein CASVVIAGHEQYF.

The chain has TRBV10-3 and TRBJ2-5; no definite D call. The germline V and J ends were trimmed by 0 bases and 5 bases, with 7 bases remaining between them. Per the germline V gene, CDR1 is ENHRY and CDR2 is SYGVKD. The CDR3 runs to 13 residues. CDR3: CAISESAAETQYF. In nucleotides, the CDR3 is TGTGCCATCAGTGAGTCGGCAGCGGAGACCCAGTACTTC.

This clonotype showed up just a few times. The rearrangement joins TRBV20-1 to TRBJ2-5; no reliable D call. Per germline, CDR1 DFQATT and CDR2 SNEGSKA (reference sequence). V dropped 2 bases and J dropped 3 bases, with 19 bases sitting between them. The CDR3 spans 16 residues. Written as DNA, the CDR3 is TGCAGTGCTAGATATCTCGGTCAGGCTCCGAAAGAGACCCAGTACTTC. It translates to CSARYLGQAPKETQYF.

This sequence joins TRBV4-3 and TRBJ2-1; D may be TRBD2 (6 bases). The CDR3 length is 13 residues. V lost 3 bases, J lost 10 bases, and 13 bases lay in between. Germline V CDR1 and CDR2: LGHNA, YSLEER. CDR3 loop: CASSHDTSREQFF. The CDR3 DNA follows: TGCGCCAGCAGCCACGACACTAGCAGAGAGCAGTTCTTC.